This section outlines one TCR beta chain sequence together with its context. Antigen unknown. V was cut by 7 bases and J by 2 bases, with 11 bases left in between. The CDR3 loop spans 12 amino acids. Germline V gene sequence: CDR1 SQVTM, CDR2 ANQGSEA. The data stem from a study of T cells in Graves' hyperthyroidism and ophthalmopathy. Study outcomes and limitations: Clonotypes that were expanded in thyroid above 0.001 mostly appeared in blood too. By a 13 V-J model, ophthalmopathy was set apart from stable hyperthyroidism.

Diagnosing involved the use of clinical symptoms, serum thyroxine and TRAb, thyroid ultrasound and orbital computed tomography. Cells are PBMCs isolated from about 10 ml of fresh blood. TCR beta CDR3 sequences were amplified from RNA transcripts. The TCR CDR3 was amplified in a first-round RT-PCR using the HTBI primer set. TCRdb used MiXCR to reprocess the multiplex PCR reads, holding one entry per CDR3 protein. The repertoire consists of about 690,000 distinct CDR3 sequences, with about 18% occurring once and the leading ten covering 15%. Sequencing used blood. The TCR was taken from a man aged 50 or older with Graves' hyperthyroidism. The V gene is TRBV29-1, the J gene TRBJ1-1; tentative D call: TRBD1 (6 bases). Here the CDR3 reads CSAQGPNTEAFF. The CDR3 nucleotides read TGCAGCGCCCAGGGGCCAAACACTGAAGCTTTCTTT.